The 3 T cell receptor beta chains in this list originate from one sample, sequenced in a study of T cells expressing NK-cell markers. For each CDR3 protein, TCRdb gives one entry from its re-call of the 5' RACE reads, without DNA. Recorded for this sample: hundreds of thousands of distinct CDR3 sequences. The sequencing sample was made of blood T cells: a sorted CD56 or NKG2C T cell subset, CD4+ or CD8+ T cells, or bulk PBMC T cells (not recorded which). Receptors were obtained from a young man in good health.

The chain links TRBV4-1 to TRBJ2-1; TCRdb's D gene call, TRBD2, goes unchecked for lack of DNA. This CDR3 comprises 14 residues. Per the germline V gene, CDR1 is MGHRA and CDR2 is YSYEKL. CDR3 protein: CASSRILAGGGQFF.

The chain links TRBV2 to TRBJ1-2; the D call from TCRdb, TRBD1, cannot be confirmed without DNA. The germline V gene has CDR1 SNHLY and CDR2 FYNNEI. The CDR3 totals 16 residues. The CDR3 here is CASSDSPGDRVYGYTF.

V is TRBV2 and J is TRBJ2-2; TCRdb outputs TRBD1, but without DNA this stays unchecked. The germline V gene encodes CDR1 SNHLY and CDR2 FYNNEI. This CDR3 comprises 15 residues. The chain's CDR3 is CASSKGAKLTGELFF.